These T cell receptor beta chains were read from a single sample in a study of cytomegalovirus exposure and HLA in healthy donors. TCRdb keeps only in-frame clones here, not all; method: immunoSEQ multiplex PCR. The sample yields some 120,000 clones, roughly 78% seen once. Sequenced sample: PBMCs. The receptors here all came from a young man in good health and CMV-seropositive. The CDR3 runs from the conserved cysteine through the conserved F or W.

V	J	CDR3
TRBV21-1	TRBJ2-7	CASSKHIGTATSYEQYF
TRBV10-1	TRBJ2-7	CASSEYQGSYEQYF
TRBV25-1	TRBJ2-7	CASSDPLGGSYEQYF
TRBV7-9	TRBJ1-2	CAVGTDRAEDGYTF
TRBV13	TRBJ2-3	CASSSRLAGGTDTQYF
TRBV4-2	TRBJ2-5	CASSQDITSGSGETQYF
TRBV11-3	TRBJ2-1	CASSLGLGAHVEQFF
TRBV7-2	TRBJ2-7	CASTRGVGKYEQYF
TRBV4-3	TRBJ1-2	CASSQEDDRVGSYGYTF
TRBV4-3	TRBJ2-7	CASSQVPRDYEQYF
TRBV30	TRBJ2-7	CASAGTGNHEQYF
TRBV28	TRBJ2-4	CASSLPGTGLAKNIQYF
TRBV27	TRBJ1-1	CASKAGMNTEAFF
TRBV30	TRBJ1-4	CAWSVPGTEKLFF
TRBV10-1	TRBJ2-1	CARWNSGRADDEQFF
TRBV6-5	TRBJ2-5	CASSPGLAGETQYF
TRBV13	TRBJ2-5	CASSLPSRTSGISGETQYF
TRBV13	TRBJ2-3	CASSSQTDTQYF
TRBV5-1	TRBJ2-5	CASSVGQGASRRETQYF
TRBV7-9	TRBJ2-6	CASSLVVRAGANVLTF
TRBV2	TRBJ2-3	CASSATGTPSFSNTQYF
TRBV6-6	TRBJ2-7	CASRPDLQAYEQYF
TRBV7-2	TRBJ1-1	CASSSRQGTEAFF